This TCR beta chain stems from a study of blood T cell repertoires in COVID-19. The germline V gene encodes CDR1 LGHDT and CDR2 YNNKEL (reference sequence). J was trimmed by 8 bases and V by 2 bases; bases with no gene match: 11. The CDR3 loop spans 16 amino acids. Using immunoSEQ multiplex PCR, the repertoire was profiled, and TCRdb retains in-frame clones only, with some absent. The sample holds approximately 170,000 clones, approximately 87% seen once. Recruitment covered about two dozen US areas and drew participants whose ages spanned roughly 18 to 89 years. Among Cohort 3 donors, those recovered had two negative PCRs, clearance, or symptom resolution.

The sequence was obtained from a woman between 45 and 60 years old who had recovered from COVID-19. Sequenced sample: PBMCs or T cells enriched from blood (not recorded which). The chain links TRBV3-1 (or the pseudogene TRBV3-2) to TRBJ2-1, with 8 bases aligning to TRBD2. CDR3 in DNA: TGTGCCAGCAGCCAAAGCTACGGCGGGAGGATCGATGAGCAGTTCTTC. Translating it yields CASSQSYGGRIDEQFF.